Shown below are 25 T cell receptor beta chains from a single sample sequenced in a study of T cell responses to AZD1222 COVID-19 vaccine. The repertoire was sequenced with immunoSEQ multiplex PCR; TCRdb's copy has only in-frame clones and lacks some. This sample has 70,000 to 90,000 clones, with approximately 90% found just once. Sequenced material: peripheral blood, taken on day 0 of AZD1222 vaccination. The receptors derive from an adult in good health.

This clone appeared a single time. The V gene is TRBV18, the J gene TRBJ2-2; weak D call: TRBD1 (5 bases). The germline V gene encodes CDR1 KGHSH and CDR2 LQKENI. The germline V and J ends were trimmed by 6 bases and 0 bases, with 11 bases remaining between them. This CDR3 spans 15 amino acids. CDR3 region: CASSLGAANTGELFF. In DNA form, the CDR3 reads TGTGCCAGCTCCCTTGGGGCAGCGAACACCGGGGAGCTGTTTTTT.

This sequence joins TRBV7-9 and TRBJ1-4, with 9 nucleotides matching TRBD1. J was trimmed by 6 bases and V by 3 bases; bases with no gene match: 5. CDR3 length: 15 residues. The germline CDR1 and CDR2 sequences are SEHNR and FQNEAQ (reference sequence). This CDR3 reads CASSFWTGEDEKLFF. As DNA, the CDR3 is TGTGCCAGCAGCTTCTGGACAGGGGAGGATGAAAAACTGTTTTTT.

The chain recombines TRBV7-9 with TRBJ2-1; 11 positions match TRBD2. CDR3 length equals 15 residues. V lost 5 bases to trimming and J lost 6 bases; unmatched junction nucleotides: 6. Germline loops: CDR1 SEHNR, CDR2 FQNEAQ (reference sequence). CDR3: CASSQGSGRANEQFF. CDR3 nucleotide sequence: TGTGCCAGCAGCCAGGGTAGCGGGAGGGCCAATGAGCAGTTCTTC. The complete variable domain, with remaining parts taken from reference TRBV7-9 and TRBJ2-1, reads DTGVSQNPRHKITKRGQNVTFRCDPISEHNRLYWYRQTLGQGPEFLTYFQNEAQLEKSRLLSDRFSAERPKGSFSTLEIQRTEQGDSAMYLCASSQGSGRANEQFFGPGTRLTVL.

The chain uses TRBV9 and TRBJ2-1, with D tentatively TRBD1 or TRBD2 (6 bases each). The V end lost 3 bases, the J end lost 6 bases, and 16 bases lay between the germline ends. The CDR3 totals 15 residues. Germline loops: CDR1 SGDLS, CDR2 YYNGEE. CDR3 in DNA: TGTGCCAGCAGCGCCGGGGGCGGGAATTTCAATGAGCAGTTCTTC. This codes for CASSAGGGNFNEQFF. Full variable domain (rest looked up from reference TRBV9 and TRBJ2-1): DSGVTQTPKHLITATGQRVTLRCSPRSGDLSVYWYQQSLDQGLQFLIQYYNGEERAKGNILERFSAQQFPDLHSELNLSSLELGDSALYFCASSAGGGNFNEQFFGPGTRLTVL.

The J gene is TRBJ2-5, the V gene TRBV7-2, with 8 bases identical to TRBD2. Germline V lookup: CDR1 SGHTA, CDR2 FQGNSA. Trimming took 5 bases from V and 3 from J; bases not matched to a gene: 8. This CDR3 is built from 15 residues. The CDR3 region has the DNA TGTGCCAGCAGCCTGGCCAAGACTAGCGAAGAGACCCAGTACTTC. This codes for CASSLAKTSEETQYF.

In DNA form, the CDR3 reads TGTGCCAGCAGCTTAACTCCGGGCAGGGACCAGCCCCAGCATTTT. Amino acids: CASSLTPGRDQPQHF. The V and J genes are TRBV7-2 and TRBJ1-5; D may be TRBD1 (5 bases). Trimming pared 2 bases from V and 7 bases from J, leaving 15 bases between. The CDR3 contains 15 residues. The V gene's germline CDR1 is SGHTA and CDR2 FQGNSA.

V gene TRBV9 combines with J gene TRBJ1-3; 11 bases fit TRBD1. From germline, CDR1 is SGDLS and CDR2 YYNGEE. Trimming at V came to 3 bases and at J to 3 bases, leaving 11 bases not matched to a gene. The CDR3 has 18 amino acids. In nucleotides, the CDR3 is TGTGCCAGCAGCGGACCGGGACAGGGGGTTCACGGTGGAAACACCATATATTTT. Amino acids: CASSGPGQGVHGGNTIYF.

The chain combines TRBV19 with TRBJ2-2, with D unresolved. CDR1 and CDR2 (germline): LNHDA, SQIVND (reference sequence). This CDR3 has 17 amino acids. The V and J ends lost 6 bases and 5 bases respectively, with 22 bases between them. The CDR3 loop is CASREIGRASSTGELFF. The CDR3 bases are TGTGCCAGTAGGGAAATTGGGCGCGCATCGAGTACCGGGGAGCTGTTTTTT.

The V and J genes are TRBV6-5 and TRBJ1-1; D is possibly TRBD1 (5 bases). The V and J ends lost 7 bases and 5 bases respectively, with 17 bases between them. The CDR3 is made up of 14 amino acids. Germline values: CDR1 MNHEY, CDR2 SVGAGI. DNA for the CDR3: TGTGCCAGCACCTCCCCCGGGGCGCGTACTGAAGCTTTCTTT. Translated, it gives CASTSPGARTEAFF.

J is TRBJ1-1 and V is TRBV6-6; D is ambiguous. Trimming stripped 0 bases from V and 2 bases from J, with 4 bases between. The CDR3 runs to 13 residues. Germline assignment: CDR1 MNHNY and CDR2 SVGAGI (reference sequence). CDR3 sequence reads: CASSYSDNTEAFF. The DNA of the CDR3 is TGTGCCAGCAGTTACTCCGACAACACTGAAGCTTTCTTT.

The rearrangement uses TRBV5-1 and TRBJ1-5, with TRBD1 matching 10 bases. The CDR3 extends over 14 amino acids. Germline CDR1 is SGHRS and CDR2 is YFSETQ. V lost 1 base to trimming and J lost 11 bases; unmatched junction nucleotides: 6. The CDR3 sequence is CASSLWGTGEAQHF. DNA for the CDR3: TGCGCCAGCAGCTTGTGGGGGACAGGGGAGGCCCAGCATTTT.

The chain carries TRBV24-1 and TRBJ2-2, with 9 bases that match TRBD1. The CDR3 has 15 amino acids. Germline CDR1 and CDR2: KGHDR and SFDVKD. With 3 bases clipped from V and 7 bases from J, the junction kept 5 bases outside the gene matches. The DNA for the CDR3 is TGTGCCACCAGTGATCCACAGGGGGCTAGCGGGGAGCTGTTTTTT. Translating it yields CATSDPQGASGELFF.

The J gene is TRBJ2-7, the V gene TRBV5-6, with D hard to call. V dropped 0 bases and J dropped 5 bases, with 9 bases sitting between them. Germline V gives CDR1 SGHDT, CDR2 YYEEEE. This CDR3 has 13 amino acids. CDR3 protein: CASSLAGQHEQYF. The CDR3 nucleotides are TGTGCCAGCAGCTTGGCGGGCCAGCACGAGCAGTACTTC.

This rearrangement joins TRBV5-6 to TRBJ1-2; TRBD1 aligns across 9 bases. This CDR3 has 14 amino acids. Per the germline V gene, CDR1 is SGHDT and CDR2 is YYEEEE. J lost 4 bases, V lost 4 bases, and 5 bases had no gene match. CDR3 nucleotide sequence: TGTGCCAGCAGCCTACAGGGGGCGGGCTATGGCTACACCTTC. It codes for CASSLQGAGYGYTF.

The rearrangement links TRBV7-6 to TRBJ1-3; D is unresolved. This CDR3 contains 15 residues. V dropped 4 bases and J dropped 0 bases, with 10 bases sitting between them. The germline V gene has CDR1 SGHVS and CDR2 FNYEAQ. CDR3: CASSSGILSGNTIYF. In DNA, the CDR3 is TGTGCCAGCAGCTCGGGGATCCTCTCTGGAAACACCATATATTTT.

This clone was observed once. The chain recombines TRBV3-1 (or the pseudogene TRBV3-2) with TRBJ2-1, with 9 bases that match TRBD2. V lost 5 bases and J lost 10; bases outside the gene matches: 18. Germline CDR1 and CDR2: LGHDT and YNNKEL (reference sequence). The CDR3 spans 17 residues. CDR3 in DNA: TGTGCCAGCAGCTCACGTCGAACTAGCGGGCGAGTGGACGAGCAGTTCTTC. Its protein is CASSSRRTSGRVDEQFF.

The CDR3 region is CSGQGANEQYF. The CDR3 DNA reads as TGCAGTGGACAGGGGGCGAACGAGCAGTACTTC. V usage is TRBV20-1 and J usage is TRBJ2-7, with 10 bases fitting TRBD1. CDR3 length: 11 residues. Trimming took 7 bases from V and 5 from J; bases not matched to a gene: 2. Germline CDR1 is DFQATT and CDR2 is SNEGSKA (reference sequence).

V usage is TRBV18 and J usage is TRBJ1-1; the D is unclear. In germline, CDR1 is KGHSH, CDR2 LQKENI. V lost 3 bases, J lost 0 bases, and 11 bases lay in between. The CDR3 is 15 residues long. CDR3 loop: CASSPPLGMNTEAFF. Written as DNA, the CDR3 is TGTGCCAGCTCACCGCCGTTGGGGATGAACACTGAAGCTTTCTTT. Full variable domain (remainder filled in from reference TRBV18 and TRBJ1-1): NAGVMQNPRHLVRRRGQEARLRCSPMKGHSHVYWYRQLPEEGLKFMVYLQKENIIDESGMPKERFSAEFPKEGPSILRIQQVVRGDSAAYFCASSPPLGMNTEAFFGQGTRLTVV.

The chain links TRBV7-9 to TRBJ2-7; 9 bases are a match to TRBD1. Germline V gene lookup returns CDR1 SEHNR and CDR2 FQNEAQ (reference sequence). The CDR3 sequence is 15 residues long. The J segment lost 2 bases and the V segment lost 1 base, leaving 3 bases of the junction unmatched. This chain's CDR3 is CASSLVDRGAYEQYF. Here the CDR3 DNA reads TGTGCCAGCAGCTTAGTGGACAGGGGCGCCTACGAGCAGTACTTC. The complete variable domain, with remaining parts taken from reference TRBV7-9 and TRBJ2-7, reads DTGVSQNPRHKITKRGQNVTFRCDPISEHNRLYWYRQTLGQGPEFLTYFQNEAQLEKSRLLSDRFSAERPKGSFSTLEIQRTEQGDSAMYLCASSLVDRGAYEQYFGPGTRLTVT.

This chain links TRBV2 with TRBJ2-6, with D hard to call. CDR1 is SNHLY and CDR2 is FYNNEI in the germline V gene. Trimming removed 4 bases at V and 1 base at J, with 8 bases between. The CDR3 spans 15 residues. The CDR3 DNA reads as TGTGCCAGCAGTGCCCGGTTATCTGGGGCCAACGTCCTGACTTTC. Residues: CASSARLSGANVLTF. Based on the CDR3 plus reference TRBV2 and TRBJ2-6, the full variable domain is EPEVTQTPSHQVTQMGQEVILRCVPISNHLYFYWYRQILGQKVEFLVSFYNNEISEKSEIFDDQFSVERPDGSNFTLKIRSTKLEDSAMYFCASSARLSGANVLTFGAGSRLTVL.

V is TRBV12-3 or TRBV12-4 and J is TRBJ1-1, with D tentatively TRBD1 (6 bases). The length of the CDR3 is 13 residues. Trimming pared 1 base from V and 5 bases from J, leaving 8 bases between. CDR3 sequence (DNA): TGTGCCAGCAGTTTAGTAACAGGGACTGAAGCTTTCTTT. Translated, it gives CASSLVTGTEAFF.

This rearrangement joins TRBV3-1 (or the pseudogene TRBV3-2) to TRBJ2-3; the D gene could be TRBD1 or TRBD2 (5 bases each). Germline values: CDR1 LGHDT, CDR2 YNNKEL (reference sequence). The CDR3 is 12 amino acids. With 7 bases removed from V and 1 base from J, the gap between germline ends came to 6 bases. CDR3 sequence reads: CASMGGTDTQYF. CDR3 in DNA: TGTGCCAGCATGGGGGGCACAGATACGCAGTATTTT.

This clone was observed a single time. The CDR3 protein is CASSLRGVETGEAFF. The CDR3 DNA reads as TGCGCCAGCAGCCTCCGCGGAGTGGAGACGGGTGAAGCTTTCTTT. This rearrangement joins TRBV4-1 to TRBJ1-1; D remains unclear. Deletions cut 4 bases from V and 7 bases from J, with 19 bases between. The CDR3 consists of 15 residues. Germline V gives CDR1 MGHRA, CDR2 YSYEKL.

CDR3 in DNA: TGCGCCAGCAGCTTGCGATCCGCGGGACAAGAGACCCAGTACTTC. This codes for CASSLRSAGQETQYF. This chain uses TRBV5-1 with TRBJ2-5, with D perhaps TRBD2 (6 bases). Between the trimmed V and J ends, which lost 1 base and 2 bases, there was a span of 12 bases. Germline-derived CDR1 and CDR2 are SGHRS and YFSETQ. The CDR3 has 15 residues.

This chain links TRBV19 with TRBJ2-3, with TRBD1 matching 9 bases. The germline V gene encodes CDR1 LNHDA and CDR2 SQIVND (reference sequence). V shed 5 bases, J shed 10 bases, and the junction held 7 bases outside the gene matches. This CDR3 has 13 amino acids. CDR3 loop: CASSWDRASAQYF. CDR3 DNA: TGTGCCAGTAGTTGGGACAGGGCTTCGGCGCAGTATTTT.